The clone carrying this T cell receptor (beta chain) was detected a few times. These data are taken from a study of blood T cell repertoires in COVID-19. Produced via immunoSEQ multiplex PCR; TCRdb's table is partial and in-frame only. Counted here are a few hundred thousand clones, nearly 90% occurring once; the ten biggest clones make up around 0.96%. Between the trimmed V and J ends, which lost 1 base and 8 bases, there was a span of 14 bases. Germline V CDR1 and CDR2: SGHTA, FQGNSA. The CDR3 has 14 amino acids. The sequencing input was peripheral blood. The clonotype was recovered from a woman in her thirties or forties with COVID-19, enrolled during active disease. V and J are TRBV7-2 and TRBJ1-2; D uncertain. The CDR3 is CASSLDPGKGGYTF. Written as DNA, the CDR3 is TGTGCCAGCAGCTTAGATCCCGGGAAGGGAGGCTACACCTTC.